The rows below give T cell receptor beta chains drawn from one sample of a study of cytomegalovirus exposure and HLA in healthy donors. Profiled with immunoSEQ multiplex PCR; TCRdb holds only in-frame clones, not every one. Among about 180,000 clones listed, 82% were seen once. Sequenced sample: PBMCs. These receptors all stem from a middle-aged man in good health and CMV-seronegative. CDR3s leave out the opening cysteine and the closing phenylalanine or tryptophan. D genes are given only for firm matches.

D,J,V,CDR3
-,TRBJ1-1,TRBV11-2,ASSLGTRANTEAF
-,TRBJ2-3,TRBV5-5,ASSLGHLGTDTQY
TRBD2,TRBJ2-1,TRBV13,ASSPLTSGGGVYNEQF
-,TRBJ1-4,TRBV19,ASTSGAVNEKLF
-,TRBJ1-1,TRBV11-3,ASSLGQNTEAF
-,TRBJ2-7,TRBV20-1,SARYSYEQY
-,TRBJ2-2,TRBV4-3,ASSQEQSDSSIGELF
-,TRBJ1-5,TRBV2,ASSGQANQPQH
-,TRBJ2-1,TRBV9,ASSEAGVVDEQF
TRBD2,TRBJ2-5,TRBV7-8,ASTWGGRGETQY
-,TRBJ2-7,TRBV6-5,ASSRQSQDYEQY
TRBD2,TRBJ2-7,TRBV7-2,ASSLRKASGDSYEQY
TRBD1,TRBJ2-7,TRBV27,ASSLAPGQGNEQY
-,TRBJ1-5,TRBV6-6,ASRLRDSYQPQH
-,TRBJ1-1,TRBV20-1,SASPRSIAF
TRBD1,TRBJ2-1,TRBV5-1,ASSLVRQGENEQF
-,TRBJ2-7,TRBV7-2,ASSKNLAYEQY
TRBD1,TRBJ1-2,TRBV19,ASSFPQGAGYGYT
TRBD1,TRBJ1-2,TRBV7-8,ASSDRGRGYT
-,TRBJ2-1,TRBV27,ASSLNRDNEQF
-,TRBJ2-7,TRBV7-2,ASSSRAGRYEQY
TRBD1,TRBJ1-1,TRBV7-2,ASRSDRELSRAF
-,TRBJ2-1,TRBV2,ASSAGVRSRHEQF
-,TRBJ1-2,TRBV28,ASKDPGGYT
TRBD2,TRBJ2-2,TRBV5-4,ASSLPGGRGGELF
-,TRBJ2-1,TRBV7-9,ASSFRGSNEQF
-,TRBJ2-2,TRBV28,ASSSSRGTGELF
TRBD2,TRBJ2-7,TRBV2,ASGLAGLTTYEQY
TRBD2,TRBJ2-1,TRBV5-4,ASSQELAANEQF
-,TRBJ2-5,TRBV11-1,ASSLEEETQY
-,TRBJ1-5,TRBV9,ASSVGGNSNQPQH
-,TRBJ2-1,TRBV11-2,ASSPAVSSYNEQF
TRBD2,TRBJ2-1,TRBV29-1,SVVGLVSSYNEQF
TRBD1,TRBJ2-7,TRBV11-3,ASSYDRGGSYEQY
TRBD1,TRBJ1-5,TRBV19,ASSIDRGRSNQPQH
TRBD2,TRBJ2-5,TRBV7-7,ASSFSGGEETQY
-,TRBJ1-1,TRBV15,ATNPDKNTEAF
-,TRBJ1-2,TRBV5-1,ASSLGQGMDGYT
-,TRBJ2-2,TRBV7-3,ASSLQGNTGELF
-,TRBJ1-6,TRBV6-6,ASSDGQFSNSPLH
TRBD1,TRBJ2-5,TRBV5-1,ASSPKTGRQETQY
TRBD2,TRBJ2-3,TRBV5-6,ASSQRLAGGASDTQY
-,TRBJ2-4,TRBV7-6,ASSLMGGVAKNIQY
TRBD1,TRBJ1-4,TRBV6-5,ASSYDRGTANEKLF
-,TRBJ1-2,TRBV7-2,ASSLVGGFGYT
-,TRBJ2-6,TRBV5-1,ASSPTGPTSGANVLT
TRBD1,TRBJ1-6,TRBV11-3,ASSRDRASPLH
TRBD2,TRBJ2-3,TRBV5-5,ASSFSGGLADTQY
-,TRBJ1-1,TRBV7-9,ASSLDGGPTEAF
-,TRBJ1-1,TRBV28,ASKGTFMNTEAF
TRBD1,TRBJ1-1,TRBV30,AWQNTGQRNTEAF
-,TRBJ1-6,TRBV4-2,ASSQEGRVYENSPLH
TRBD1,TRBJ2-7,TRBV7-6,ASSLGRDREYEQY
-,TRBJ2-7,TRBV18,ASSPTAGSAYEQY
TRBD1,TRBJ1-2,TRBV19,ASTLKDRGYHGYT
-,TRBJ2-7,TRBV21-1,ASSKVLAVRGPENSYEQY
TRBD2,TRBJ2-5,TRBV18,ASSPGLAGVETQY
TRBD1,TRBJ2-2,TRBV7-2,ASSRDGTGLTGELF
-,TRBJ1-1,TRBV6-6,ASSFGTSMGHEAF
-,TRBJ2-2,TRBV9,ASSVLQGRAGELF